This TCR beta chain appears in the sequencing data of a study of blood T cell repertoires in COVID-19. Study context: Material from acute and convalescent COVID-19 was sourced from the United States, Italy and Spain. PBMCs, B-cell-depleted T cells, or T cells provided the cDNA or gDNA that made up the material.

This CDR3 contains 17 residues. Germline V gene data show CDR1 as LNHDA and CDR2 as SQIVND (reference sequence). The trim removed 4 bases at V and 5 bases at J, leaving 13 bases unmatched. In the authors' workflow: Cell counts per sample came from amplifying reference gene primers. Libraries were prepared by immunoSEQ multiplex PCR; TCRdb keeps only in-frame clonotypes and omits some of them. V, J and clone size are those of that table, while D and trimming were read from the DNA. The table lists 92,000 or so clones, around 88% of them singletons. Sequencing was done on a sample of peripheral blood. The V and J genes are TRBV19 and TRBJ1-2, with 10 bases matching TRBD1. The TCR originated in a man between 60 and 70 years old with acute or convalescent COVID-19. The CDR3 bases are TGTGCCAGTAGTACAGCAGCGACAGGGGGCTATGCGTATGGCTACACCTTC. Translating gives CASSTAATGGYAYGYTF.